What follows is one TCR beta chain and its context. This CDR3 comprises 14 residues. V gave up 6 bases and J gave up 5 bases; unmatched junction bases: 6. Germline lookup yields CDR1 SGDLS and CDR2 YYNGEE. This specimen comes from a study of blood T cell repertoires in COVID-19. Across the study: Sample material is recorded as cDNA or gDNA derived from T cells, B-cell-depleted T cells, or PBMCs.

Cohorts were assigned according to the clinical history that participants reported. As handled by the study authors: By means of reference gene primer amplification, nucleated cell counts were estimated. The repertoire was sequenced with immunoSEQ multiplex PCR; TCRdb's copy has only in-frame clones and lacks some. The DNA gave D and trimming, while V, J and clone size come from that table. The sample contains 400,000 or so clones, 80% to 95% of which appear only once. The rearrangement joins TRBV9 to TRBJ2-1; 9 bases map to TRBD2. The clonotype comes from a man aged 18 to 29 who had recovered from COVID-19. Sequenced: PBMCs or T cells enriched from blood (not recorded which). The DNA for the CDR3 is TGTGCCAGCACCCGGACTAGCGTAGACAATGAGCAGTTCTTC. Protein: CASTRTSVDNEQFF.